The 16 T cell receptor delta chains below come from one sample, sequenced in a study of γδ T cells in repeated Plasmodium falciparum infection. Gammadelta T cells were flow-sorted from PBMC into Vgamma9/Vdelta2+ and Vdelta2-negative populations for bulk analysis. TCRdb re-called the multiplex PCR reads via CATT. The data hold about 89,000 delta-chain clones, with around 1.4% observed a single time. Sequenced: gamma-delta T cells from blood. The receptors come from a pool of human donors (malaria-infected and uninfected, not separated).

On this clone: TCRdb lists the protein of a much larger clone for this DNA, which differs at residue 2, so this is likely a read error; the protein given here is translated from the DNA itself. The gene calls are TRDV3 and TRDJ1, with D possibly TRDD2 on 6 matching bases. In germline, CDR1 is TVYSNPD, CDR2 GDNSRS (reference sequence). The CDR3 loop spans 15 amino acids. The CDR3 reads CSFRVLFGYTDKLIF. The CDR3 DNA follows: TGTTCCTTCCGAGTCTTATTTGGTTACACCGATAAACTCATCTTT.

A remark on this clone: This is likely an artifact of a read error, given a far larger clone one base away. Other DNA sequences in this sample translate to the same CDR3. This chain joins TRDV3 and TRDJ1; 10 bases agree with TRDD3. Matching the DNA to germline supplied the J gene, which TCRdb does not give. Germline trimming cut 1 base from V and 2 bases from J; bases unmatched to any gene: 10. Germline V CDR1 and CDR2: TVYSNPD, GDNSRS (reference sequence). The CDR3 sequence is 16 residues long. The CDR3 protein is CAFNPGDTFPTDKLIF. CDR3 coding DNA: TGTGCCTTTAATCCGGGGGATACGTTCCCTACCGATAAACTCATCTTT.

About this clone itself: This likely came from a read error, as a far larger clone is one base away. Distinct nucleotide sequences in the sample also encode this CDR3. V usage is TRDV3 and J usage is TRDJ1, with TRDD3 identical over 9 bases. Since TCRdb gives no J gene, matching the DNA to germline was used here to assign it. Germline assignment: CDR1 TVYSNPD and CDR2 GDNSRS (reference sequence). This CDR3 comprises 16 residues. The CDR3 sequence is CAFGGIPIWYTDKLIF. CDR3 coding DNA: TGTGCCTTTGGGGGGATACCGATCTGGTACACTGATAAACTCATCTTT.

With respect to this clone: This likely reflects a read error, since a far larger clone is one base away. The sample carries other DNA sequences with the same CDR3. The rearrangement uses TRDV2 and TRDJ1, with 7 bases aligning to TRDD3. In the absence of a J gene in TCRdb, the DNA was matched to germline to assign it here. With V trimmed by 7 bases and J by 0 bases, 16 bases remained unmatched. This CDR3 spans 17 amino acids. CDR1 and CDR2 from the germline V gene are GEAIGNYY and EKD. This CDR3 reads CACDAIGGFKYTDKLIF. CDR3 DNA sequence: TGTGCCTGCGACGCGATCGGGGGATTTAAGTACACCGATAAACTCATCTTT.

This clone was detected a few times. A read error is likely here: a far larger clone is one base away. Within the sample, other DNA sequences also encode this same CDR3. The V call is TRDV2, the J call TRDJ1; D unresolved. Assignment of the J gene here rests on matching the DNA to germline, because TCRdb gives none. The CDR3 sequence is 13 residues long. The germline V gene encodes CDR1 GEAIGNYY and CDR2 EKD. The CDR3 nucleotides read TGCGCCTGTGACGTCCGACGGGTCCCCGAACTCATCTTT. This encodes CACDVRRVPELIF.

This clone was picked up a small number of times. The protein in TCRdb stems from a much larger clone and differs at residue 7 from this DNA's translation, likely a read error; here the protein is translated from the DNA. The CDR3 protein is CACDTVWDPPRRRTDKLIF. CDR3 nucleotide sequence: TGTGCCTGTGACACCGTGTGGGATCCCCCTCGGAGGAGGACCGATAAACTCATCTTT. The rearrangement uses TRDV2 and TRDJ1, with TRDD3 as a possible D gene (5 bases). Here the J gene was assigned by germline matching of the DNA, as TCRdb has none. Germline V gene data show CDR1 as GEAIGNYY and CDR2 as EKD. With 0 bases removed from V and 2 bases from J, the gap between germline ends came to 24 bases. This CDR3 has 19 residues.

Regarding this clone: The protein in TCRdb stems from a much larger clone and differs at residue 21 from this DNA's translation, likely a read error; here the protein is translated from the DNA. No call exists for the J gene, whereas the V gene is TRDV1; the D segment call TRDD3 is taken from the table without a DNA check. This CDR3 spans 22 amino acids. In germline, CDR1 is TSWWSYY, CDR2 QGS. CDR3 residues: CALGELSYNVLLGDAYTDKLTF. CDR3 DNA sequence: TGTGCTCTTGGGGAACTAAGCTACAACGTCTTACTGGGGGATGCTTACACCGATAAACTCACCTTT.

In its sample, this clone was seen a few times. A far larger clone is one base from this, pointing to a likely read error. This specimen includes other DNA sequences encoding the same CDR3. The J gene went uncalled, whereas the V gene is TRDV2; TRDD3 reflects the table's D call only, with no check against the DNA. Germline CDR1 GEAIGNYY, CDR2 EKD. This CDR3 contains 22 residues. CDR3 residues: CACDTVFLSPTGPRADTDKLIF. CDR3 coding DNA: TGTGCCTGTGACACCGTCTTCCTAAGCCCTACTGGCCCCCGGGCGGACACCGATAAGCTCATCTTT.

This clone showed up just a few times. Translating this DNA gives a protein that differs at residue 11 from the TCRdb one, which belongs to a much larger clone; a read error is likely, and the protein shown is this translation. V gene TRDV2 combines with J gene TRDJ2; 8 bases line up with TRDD3. TCRdb gives no J gene; it was assigned here by matching the DNA to germline. This CDR3 is built from 15 residues. The germline CDR1 and CDR2 sequences are GEAIGNYY and EKD. CDR3 protein: CACDVLGGPTTQLFF. CDR3 coding DNA: TGTGCCTGTGACGTACTGGGGGGTCCGACAACACAACTCTTCTTT.

This clone has more than one count but fewer than ten. TCRdb records a much larger clone's protein for this DNA, with a difference at residue 6 that likely arises from a read error; the protein given is the translation of the DNA. The V gene is TRDV2, the J gene TRDJ1, with 7 bases matching TRDD3. The J gene was not available in TCRdb and was assigned here by matching the DNA to germline segments. This CDR3 has 18 residues. J lost 0 bases, V lost 0 bases, and 12 bases had no gene match. Germline-derived CDR1 and CDR2 are GEAIGNYY and EKD. The CDR3 loop is CACDTPWGPRRDTDKLIF. In DNA form, the CDR3 reads TGTGCCTGTGACACCCCCTGGGGGCCCCGGCGGGACACCGATAAACTCATCTTT.

Regarding this clone: The protein TCRdb gives is from a much larger clone and does not agree with this DNA's translation at residue 11, likely a read error; the protein shown here comes from the DNA. The chain combines TRDV2 with TRDJ1; D remains unclear. TCRdb supplies no J gene; here it was assigned by aligning the nucleotide sequence to germline. From germline, CDR1 is GEAIGNYY and CDR2 EKD. This CDR3 contains 14 residues. CDR3 nucleotide sequence: TGTGCCTGTGACAGAGGGTACGGCACCGATAGACTCATCTTT. Encoded protein: CACDRGYGTDRLIF.

Many counts were recorded for this clone. The translation of this DNA and the TCRdb protein of a much larger clone differ at residue 3, probably owing to a read error; the protein shown here is translated from the DNA. The chain employs TRDV2 and TRDJ1; the D is unclear. The CDR3 has 18 residues. Germline assignment: CDR1 GEAIGNYY and CDR2 EKD. Here the CDR3 reads CARDSIAGSMGNTDKLIF. The CDR3 coding sequence is TGTGCCCGTGACTCGATAGCCGGCTCAATGGGAAACACCGATAAACTCATCTTT.

There are many counts of this clone. The V and J genes are TRDV1 and TRDJ1, with TRDD3 as a possible D gene (5 bases). With 0 bases removed from V and 0 bases from J, the gap between germline ends came to 23 bases. From germline, CDR1 is TSWWSYY and CDR2 QGS. The CDR3 loop spans 20 amino acids. The CDR3 sequence: CALGELGPWARYYYTDKLIF. In DNA, the CDR3 is TGTGCTCTTGGGGAACTCGGACCCTGGGCCAGATACTATTACACCGATAAACTCATCTTT.

There are many counts of this clone. The J gene is TRDJ1, the V gene TRDV1; D possibly matches TRDD2 or TRDD3 (5 bases each). Germline assignment: CDR1 TSWWSYY and CDR2 QGS. The V and J ends lost 2 bases and 0 bases respectively, with 25 bases between them. The CDR3 consists of 20 residues. CDR3: CALGESYALNVGKYTDKLIF. The CDR3 nucleotides are TGTGCTCTTGGGGAATCCTATGCCCTTAACGTGGGGAAGTACACCGATAAACTCATCTTT.

This clone was found a few times. A far larger clone lies a single base away; this is likely a read error. Other nucleotide sequences in the sample specify the same CDR3. The rearrangement uses TRDV2 and TRDJ1; 10 positions agree with TRDD3. TCRdb lists no J gene, so it was determined here by aligning the DNA to germline. CDR3 length equals 15 residues. Germline assignment: CDR1 GEAIGNYY and CDR2 EKD. CDR3 sequence (DNA): TGTGCCTGTGACGGACTGGGGGATCACGCCGACAAACTCATCTTT. Encoded protein: CACDGLGDHADKLIF.

With regard to this clone: TCRdb lists the protein of a much larger clone for this DNA, which differs at residue 9, so this is likely a read error; the protein given here is translated from the DNA itself. The genes are TRDV2 and TRDJ1; TRDD3 matches at 11 bases. In the absence of a J gene in TCRdb, the DNA was matched to germline to assign it here. Trimming at V came to 2 bases and at J to 1 base, leaving 23 bases not matched to a gene. Germline loops: CDR1 GEAIGNYY, CDR2 EKD. The CDR3 is made up of 22 amino acids. The CDR3 region has the DNA TGTGCCTGTGACATTGGGGGCTCCTGCAATCAACTGGGGGATAAGACCACCGATAAACTCATCTTT. Translated, it gives CACDIGGSCNQLGDKTTDKLIF.